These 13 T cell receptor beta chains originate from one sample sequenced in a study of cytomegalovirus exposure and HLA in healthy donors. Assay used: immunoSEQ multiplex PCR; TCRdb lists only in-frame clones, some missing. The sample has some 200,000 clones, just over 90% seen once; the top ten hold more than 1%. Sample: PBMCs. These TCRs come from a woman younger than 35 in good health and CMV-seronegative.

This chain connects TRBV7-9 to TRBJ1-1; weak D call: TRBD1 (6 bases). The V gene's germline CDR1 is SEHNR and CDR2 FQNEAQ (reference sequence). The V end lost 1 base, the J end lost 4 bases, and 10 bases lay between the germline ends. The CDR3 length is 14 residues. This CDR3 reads CASSLEGVGTEAFF. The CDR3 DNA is TGTGCCAGCAGCTTAGAGGGGGTGGGCACTGAAGCTTTCTTT. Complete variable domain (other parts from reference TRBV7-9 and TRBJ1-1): DTGVSQNPRHKITKRGQNVTFRCDPISEHNRLYWYRQTLGQGPEFLTYFQNEAQLEKSRLLSDRFSAERPKGSFSTLEIQRTEQGDSAMYLCASSLEGVGTEAFFGQGTRLTVV.

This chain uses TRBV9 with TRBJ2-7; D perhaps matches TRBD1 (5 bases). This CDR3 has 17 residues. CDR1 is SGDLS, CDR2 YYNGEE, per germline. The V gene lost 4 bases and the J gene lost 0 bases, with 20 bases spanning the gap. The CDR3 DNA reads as TGTGCCAGCAGCCGTTACGTGTCAGGGTACGTCTCCTACGAGCAGTACTTC. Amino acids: CASSRYVSGYVSYEQYF.

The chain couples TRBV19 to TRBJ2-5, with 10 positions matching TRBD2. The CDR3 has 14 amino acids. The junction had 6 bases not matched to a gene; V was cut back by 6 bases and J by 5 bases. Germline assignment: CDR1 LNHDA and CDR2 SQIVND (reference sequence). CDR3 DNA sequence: TGTGCCAGTAGCCCTAGCGGGAGATCGGAGACCCAGTACTTC. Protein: CASSPSGRSETQYF.

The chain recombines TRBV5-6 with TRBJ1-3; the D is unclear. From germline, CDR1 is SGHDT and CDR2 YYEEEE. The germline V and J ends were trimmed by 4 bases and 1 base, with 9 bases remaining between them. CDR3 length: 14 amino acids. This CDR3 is CASSLVASGNTIYF. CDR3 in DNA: TGTGCCAGCAGCCTTGTGGCTTCTGGAAACACCATATATTTT.

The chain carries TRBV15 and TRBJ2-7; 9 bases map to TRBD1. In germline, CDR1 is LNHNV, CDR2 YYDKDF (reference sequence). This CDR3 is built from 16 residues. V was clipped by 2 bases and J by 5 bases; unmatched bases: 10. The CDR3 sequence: CATSRSPTGGEDEQYF. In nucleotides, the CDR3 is TGTGCCACCAGCAGATCTCCGACAGGGGGGGAGGACGAGCAGTACTTC.

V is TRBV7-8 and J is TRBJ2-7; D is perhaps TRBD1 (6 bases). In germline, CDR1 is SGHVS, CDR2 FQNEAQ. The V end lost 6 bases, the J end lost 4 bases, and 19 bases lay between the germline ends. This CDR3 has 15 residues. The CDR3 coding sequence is TGTGCCAGCAGAAGACAGGTCAGGAGAGGGTACGAGCAGTACTTC. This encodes CASRRQVRRGYEQYF.

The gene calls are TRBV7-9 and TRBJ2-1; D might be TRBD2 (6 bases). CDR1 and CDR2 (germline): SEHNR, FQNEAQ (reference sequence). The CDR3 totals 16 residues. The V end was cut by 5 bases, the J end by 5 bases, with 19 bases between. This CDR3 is CASSPGGGRVHNEQFF. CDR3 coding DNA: TGTGCCAGCAGCCCCGGGGGAGGCAGGGTCCACAATGAGCAGTTCTTC.

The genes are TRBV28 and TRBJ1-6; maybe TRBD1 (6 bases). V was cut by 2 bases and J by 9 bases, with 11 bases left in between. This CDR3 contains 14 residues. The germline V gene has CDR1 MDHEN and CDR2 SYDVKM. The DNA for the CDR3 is TGTGCCAGCAGTTTAGGGGGCCGCTCTTCACCCCTCCACTTT. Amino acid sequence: CASSLGGRSSPLHF.

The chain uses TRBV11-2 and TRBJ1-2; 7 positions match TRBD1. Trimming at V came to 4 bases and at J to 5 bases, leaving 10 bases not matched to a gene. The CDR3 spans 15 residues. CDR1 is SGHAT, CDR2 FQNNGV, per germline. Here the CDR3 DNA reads TGTGCCAGCAGCTCACGGGACAGCCGCCGGTATGGCTACACCTTC. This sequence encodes CASSSRDSRRYGYTF. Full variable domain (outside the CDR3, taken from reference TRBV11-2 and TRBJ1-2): EAGVAQSPRYKIIEKRQSVAFWCNPISGHATLYWYQQILGQGPKLLIQFQNNGVVDDSQLPKDRFSAERLKGVDSTLKIQPAKLEDSAVYLCASSSRDSRRYGYTFGSGTRLTVV.

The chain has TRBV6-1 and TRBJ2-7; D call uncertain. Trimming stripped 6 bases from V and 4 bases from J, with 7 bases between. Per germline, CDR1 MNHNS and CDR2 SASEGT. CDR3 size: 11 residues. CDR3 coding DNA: TGTGCCAGCAGCTACGTTTACGAGCAGTACTTC. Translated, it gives CASSYVYEQYF.

The CDR3 sequence: CASSHNYGYTF. The CDR3 DNA reads as TGTGCCAGCAGCCATAACTATGGCTACACCTTC. The V gene is TRBV9, the J gene TRBJ1-2; D is ambiguous. Trimming removed 4 bases at V and 1 base at J, with 2 bases between. Germline lookup yields CDR1 SGDLS and CDR2 YYNGEE. The CDR3 is 11 amino acids. Drawing the rest from reference TRBV9 and TRBJ1-2, the complete variable domain is DSGVTQTPKHLITATGQRVTLRCSPRSGDLSVYWYQQSLDQGLQFLIQYYNGEERAKGNILERFSAQQFPDLHSELNLSSLELGDSALYFCASSHNYGYTFGSGTRLTVV.

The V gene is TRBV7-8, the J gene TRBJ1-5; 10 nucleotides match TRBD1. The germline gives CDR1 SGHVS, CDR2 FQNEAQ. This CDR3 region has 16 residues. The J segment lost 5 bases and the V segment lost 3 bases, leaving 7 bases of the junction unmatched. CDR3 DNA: TGTGCCAGCAGCTTGACAGGGGGCGACGGACATCAGCCCCAGCATTTT. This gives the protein CASSLTGGDGHQPQHF.

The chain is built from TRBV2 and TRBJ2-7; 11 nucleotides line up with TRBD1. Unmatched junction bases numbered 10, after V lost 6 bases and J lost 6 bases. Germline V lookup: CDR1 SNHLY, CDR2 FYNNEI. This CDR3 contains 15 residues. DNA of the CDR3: TGTGCCAGCAGCCCCCTGGGAGGGACAGGGGGCGAGCAGTACTTC. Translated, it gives CASSPLGGTGGEQYF.